The rows below give T cell receptor beta chains drawn from one sample of a study of cytomegalovirus exposure and HLA in healthy donors. This table comes from immunoSEQ multiplex PCR, and its TCRdb copy is limited to in-frame clones, with some not included. The data contain around 68,000 clones, around 79% of them seen just once; the ten biggest clones take up almost 7.5%. Sequenced: PBMCs. The receptor set was obtained from a woman aged 30 to 39 in good health and CMV-seropositive. Both conserved end residues are part of each CDR3. D genes are given only for firm matches. Expanded clones get a size class; other rows say once, few or many, or leave the size out.

clone size,J gene,V gene,D gene,CDR3 protein,CDR3 DNA
NA,TRBJ2-7,TRBV6-1,NA,CASSEALATGRSYEQYF,TGTGCCAGCAGTGAAGCGCTCGCGACAGGCCGCTCCTACGAGCAGTACTTC
NA,TRBJ2-3,TRBV28,TRBD2,CASSFPGLGLSTDTQYF,TGTGCCAGCAGTTTCCCCGGACTAGGTCTTAGCACAGATACGCAGTATTTT
NA,TRBJ1-4,TRBV6-5,TRBD1,CASSLTGGLGEKLFF,TGTGCCAGCAGTCTGACAGGGGGCCTGGGTGAAAAACTGTTTTTT
NA,TRBJ2-7,TRBV6-5,TRBD1,CASSLGDRGEQYF,TGTGCCAGCAGCCTGGGGGACAGGGGCGAGCAGTACTTC
few,TRBJ2-5,TRBV19,TRBD2,CASTRSASGRARQETQYF,TGTGCCAGTACTCGGTCGGCTAGCGGGAGGGCCCGCCAAGAGACCCAGTACTTC
few,TRBJ2-1,TRBV5-6,NA,CASSFQRNEQFF,TGTGCCAGCAGCTTCCAGCGCAATGAGCAGTTCTTC
once,TRBJ2-7,TRBV9,NA,CASSVETPRNEQYF,TGTGCCAGCAGCGTAGAGACACCCAGGAACGAGCAGTACTTC
NA,TRBJ1-1,TRBV4-2,NA,CASSSHLGATAVEAFF,TGTGCCAGCAGCTCCCACTTGGGGGCGACCGCAGTAGAAGCTTTCTTT
NA,TRBJ2-3,TRBV6-7,TRBD1,CASSVQGDTDTQYF,TGTGCCAGCAGCGTCCAGGGGGACACAGATACGCAGTATTTT
NA,TRBJ2-1,TRBV10-1,NA,CASSVPGKVFF,TGCGCCAGCAGTGTTCCCGGGAAGGTGTTCTTC
NA,TRBJ2-1,TRBV6-6,NA,CASSYSLARAWDEQFF,TGTGCCAGCAGTTACTCTTTGGCTAGAGCTTGGGATGAGCAGTTCTTC
NA,TRBJ2-2,TRBV11-2,TRBD2,CASSNEREIGTGELFF,TGTGCCAGCAGCAATGAGCGGGAGATTGGTACCGGGGAGCTGTTTTTT
few,TRBJ1-1,TRBV5-4,TRBD1,CASSLGAGTGPNTEAFF,TGTGCCAGCAGCTTGGGGGCCGGGACAGGGCCCAACACTGAAGCTTTCTTT
few,TRBJ2-3,TRBV6-5,NA,CASSYDRFGRDTQYF,TGTGCCAGCAGTTACGACAGGTTCGGGCGGGATACGCAGTATTTT
once,TRBJ2-1,TRBV7-2,TRBD2,CASSLFIHLAETYNEQFF,TGTGCCAGCAGCTTATTTATACACCTAGCGGAAACCTACAATGAGCAGTTCTTC
few,TRBJ2-5,TRBV7-2,NA,CASSPRGVQETQYF,TGTGCCAGCAGCCCCAGGGGGGTACAAGAGACCCAGTACTTC
few,TRBJ1-1,TRBV5-4,NA,CASSFPGSPDTEAFF,TGTGCCAGCAGCTTTCCAGGGTCTCCGGACACTGAAGCTTTCTTT
NA,TRBJ1-1,TRBV14,TRBD1,CASSPKSGQSAGEAFF,TGTGCCAGCAGCCCTAAATCGGGACAGAGTGCGGGTGAAGCTTTCTTT
few,TRBJ2-7,TRBV10-1,TRBD2,CASSGTRTSGTYEQYF,TGCGCCAGCAGTGGCACCAGGACTAGCGGCACCTACGAGCAGTACTTC
NA,TRBJ1-5,TRBV28,NA,CASRGGLGQPQHF,TGTGCCAGCAGGGGAGGGTTGGGTCAGCCCCAGCATTTT
NA,TRBJ1-1,TRBV5-1,NA,CASSWGQGREAFF,TGCGCCAGCTCGTGGGGGCAAGGCCGAGAAGCTTTCTTT
NA,TRBJ2-7,TRBV7-2,NA,CASSLAYGSSYEQYF,TGTGCCAGCAGCTTAGCATACGGTAGCTCCTACGAGCAGTACTTC
NA,TRBJ2-7,TRBV10-2,NA,CASSESGSSGLRPEQYF,TGCGCCAGCAGTGAGTCCGGGAGTAGCGGCCTCCGCCCGGAGCAGTACTTC
NA,TRBJ1-2,TRBV6-6,NA,CASGVGGSHGYTF,TGTGCCAGCGGCGTGGGGGGATCGCATGGCTACACCTTC
NA,TRBJ2-1,TRBV30,TRBD2,CAWSPLAGAQNEQFF,TGTGCCTGGAGTCCTCTAGCGGGAGCACAGAATGAGCAGTTCTTC
NA,TRBJ2-3,TRBV27,TRBD1,CASNRLEGAIQSDTQYF,TGTGCCAGCAACCGTCTAGAGGGGGCGATACAGTCGGATACGCAGTATTTT
NA,TRBJ2-5,TRBV6-1,NA,CASSKSARETQYF,TGTGCCAGCAGTAAGAGCGCCAGAGAGACCCAGTACTTC
few,TRBJ2-5,TRBV30,NA,CAWGLIIQETQYF,TGTGCCTGGGGCTTAATAATTCAAGAGACCCAGTACTTC
NA,TRBJ2-1,TRBV7-6,NA,CASSFAPEAYNEQFF,TGTGCCAGCAGCTTTGCGCCTGAAGCCTACAATGAGCAGTTCTTC
few,TRBJ2-5,TRBV5-4,TRBD1,CASNPGTGARETQYF,TGTGCCAGCAACCCCGGGACAGGGGCTCGAGAGACCCAGTACTTC
NA,TRBJ2-4,TRBV7-9,NA,CASSPVAKNIQYF,TGTGCCAGCAGCCCGGTGGCCAAAAACATTCAGTACTTC
NA,TRBJ2-6,TRBV4-3,NA,CASSQEVGLFSGANVLTF,TGCGCCAGCAGCCAAGAAGTCGGACTGTTCTCTGGGGCCAACGTCCTGACTTTC
once,TRBJ1-2,TRBV4-3,TRBD1,CASSQVSGTGNYGYTF,TGCGCCAGCAGCCAAGTATCAGGGACAGGGAACTATGGCTACACCTTC
few,TRBJ2-2,TRBV15,NA,CATRRGRADTGELFF,TGTGCCACTCGGAGGGGGAGGGCCGATACCGGGGAGCTGTTTTTT
few,TRBJ1-1,TRBV10-3,NA,CAISGLGDTEAFF,TGTGCCATCAGTGGTTTAGGGGACACTGAAGCTTTCTTT
NA,TRBJ1-2,TRBV29-1,NA,CSVENQQVGYTF,TGCAGCGTTGAAAACCAACAGGTCGGCTACACCTTC
few,TRBJ1-6,TRBV27,NA,CASSLSIQYNSPLHF,TGTGCCAGCAGTTTATCAATTCAGTATAATTCACCCCTCCACTTT
NA,TRBJ2-7,TRBV9,TRBD1,CASSVVGTGVTEQYF,TGTGCCAGCAGCGTAGTAGGGACAGGGGTTACCGAGCAGTACTTC
NA,TRBJ1-5,TRBV6-1,NA,CASSEASLSNQPQHF,TGTGCCAGCAGTGAAGCTAGCCTAAGCAATCAGCCCCAGCATTTT
NA,TRBJ2-1,TRBV18,NA,CASSPATSNDEQFF,TGTGCCAGCTCACCCGCGACTAGTAACGATGAGCAGTTCTTC
NA,TRBJ1-2,TRBV21-1,NA,CASSKALGQGDGYTF,TGTGCCAGCAGCAAAGCCCTAGGACAGGGAGACGGCTACACCTTC
NA,TRBJ2-7,TRBV27,TRBD2,CASSLRGQLAGSYEQYF,TGTGCCAGCAGTTTGCGGGGTCAACTAGCGGGCTCCTACGAGCAGTACTTC
NA,TRBJ2-3,TRBV18,TRBD1,CASSPIGTGRTDTQYF,TGTGCCAGCTCGCCCATCGGGACAGGGCGCACAGATACGCAGTATTTT
few,TRBJ1-4,TRBV4-3,NA,CASSLGLLGGEKLFF,TGCGCCAGCAGCCTCGGACTTCTTGGAGGTGAAAAACTGTTTTTT
NA,TRBJ2-1,TRBV27,TRBD1,CASSPTGFSEQFF,TGTGCCAGCAGTCCGACAGGGTTCAGTGAGCAGTTCTTC
once,TRBJ2-1,TRBV12-5,TRBD2,CASGLVGREGGLEQFF,TGTGCTAGTGGTTTGGTTGGGCGGGAGGGCGGTCTTGAGCAGTTCTTC
few,TRBJ1-1,TRBV30,NA,CAWSTNRVGNTEAFF,TGTGCCTGGAGTACTAACAGGGTGGGGAACACTGAAGCTTTCTTT